The source of this T cell receptor beta chain is a study of cytomegalovirus exposure and HLA in healthy donors. Turning to this clone: Its matching antigen is unknown.

The study, taken as a whole, reports: In a later analysis, specific HLA alleles were associated with 16,000 or so TCR beta sequences at a 0.05 false discovery rate.

Primers for the PCR totalled 60 Vbeta and 13 Jbeta. Sequenced by immunoSEQ multiplex PCR; TCRdb stores in-frame clones only, minus some. In the table there are fewer than 90,000 clones, 55% to 80% of which are singletons. Looked up from germline, CDR1 is MGHRA and CDR2 is YSYEKL. Trimming removed 4 bases at V and 5 bases at J, with 21 bases between. This CDR3 has 16 residues. The sequence came from a man between 35 and 55 years old in good health and CMV-seropositive. The rearrangement uses TRBV4-1 and TRBJ2-7, with a weak D call TRBD1 (5 bases). The sequenced sample was PBMCs. In DNA, the CDR3 is TGCGCCAGCAGCCCCCCTCTAGGGGAATCGGTGAACGAGCAGTACTTC. It translates to CASSPPLGESVNEQYF.